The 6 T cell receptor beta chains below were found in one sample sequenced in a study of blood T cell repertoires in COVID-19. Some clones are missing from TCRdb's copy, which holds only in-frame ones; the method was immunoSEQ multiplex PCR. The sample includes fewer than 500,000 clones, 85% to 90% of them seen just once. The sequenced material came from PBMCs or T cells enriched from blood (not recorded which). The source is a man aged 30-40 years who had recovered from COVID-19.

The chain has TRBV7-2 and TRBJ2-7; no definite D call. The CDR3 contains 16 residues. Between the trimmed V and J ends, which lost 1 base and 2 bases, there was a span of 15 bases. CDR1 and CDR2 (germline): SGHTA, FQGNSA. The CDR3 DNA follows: TGTGCCAGCAGCTTAGAATTTGGTCTAGACCCCTACGAGCAGTACTTC. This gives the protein CASSLEFGLDPYEQYF.

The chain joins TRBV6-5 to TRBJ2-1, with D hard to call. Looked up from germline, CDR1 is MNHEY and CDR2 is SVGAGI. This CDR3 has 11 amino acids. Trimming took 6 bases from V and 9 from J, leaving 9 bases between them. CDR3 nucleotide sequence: TGTGCCAGCAGCCAGGTGGGTGAGCAGTTCTTC. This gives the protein CASSQVGEQFF.

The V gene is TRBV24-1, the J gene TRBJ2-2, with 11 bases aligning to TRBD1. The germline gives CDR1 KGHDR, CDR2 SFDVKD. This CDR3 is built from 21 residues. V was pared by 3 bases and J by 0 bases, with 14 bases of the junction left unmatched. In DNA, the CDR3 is TGTGCCACCAGTGATCTACACCCTAGGACAGGGGGCACTTCGAACACCGGGGAGCTGTTTTTT. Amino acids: CATSDLHPRTGGTSNTGELFF.

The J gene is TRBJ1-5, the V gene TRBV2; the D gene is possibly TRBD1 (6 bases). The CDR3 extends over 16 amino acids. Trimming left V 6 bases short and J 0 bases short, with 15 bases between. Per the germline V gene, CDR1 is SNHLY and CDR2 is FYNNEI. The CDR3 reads CASSSPTGYSNQPQHF. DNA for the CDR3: TGTGCCAGCAGCTCCCCGACAGGCTATAGCAATCAGCCCCAGCATTTT.

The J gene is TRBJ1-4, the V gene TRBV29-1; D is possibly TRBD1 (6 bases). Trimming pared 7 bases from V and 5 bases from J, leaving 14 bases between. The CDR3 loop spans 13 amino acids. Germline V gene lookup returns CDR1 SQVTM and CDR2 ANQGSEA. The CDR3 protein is CSGADRQNEKLFF. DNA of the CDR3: TGCAGCGGGGCGGACAGACAAAATGAAAAACTGTTTTTT. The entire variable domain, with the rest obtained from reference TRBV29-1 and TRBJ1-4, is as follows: SAVISQKPSRDICQRGTSLTIQCQVDSQVTMMFWYRQQPGQSLTLIATANQGSEATYESGFVIDKFPISRPNLTFSTLTVSNMSPEDSSIYLCSGADRQNEKLFFGSGTQLSVL.

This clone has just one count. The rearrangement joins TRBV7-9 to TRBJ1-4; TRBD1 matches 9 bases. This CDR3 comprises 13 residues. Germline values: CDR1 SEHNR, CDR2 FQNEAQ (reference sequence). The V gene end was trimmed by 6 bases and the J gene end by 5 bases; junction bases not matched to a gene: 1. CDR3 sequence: CASRGTGNEKLFF. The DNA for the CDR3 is TGTGCCAGCAGAGGGACAGGGAATGAAAAACTGTTTTTT.